The subject of this entry is one TCR beta chain. What it binds is unknown. This entry is derived from a study of response to subunit inactivated influenza vaccine. General observations from the study: It was the authors' suggestion that each seasonal influenza vaccination recruits few new T cells.

TCRdb analysed the RT-PCR reads with MiXCR anew, one entry per CDR3 protein. The sample has about 520,000 distinct CDR3 sequences; approximately 11% are singletons. CDR3 length: 17 residues. V lost 4 bases and J lost 5; bases outside the gene matches: 12. Germline assignment: CDR1 LGHNA and CDR2 YSLEER. This receptor was obtained from a man in his fifties who received an inactivated influenza vaccine. V gene TRBV4-3 combines with J gene TRBJ2-1; 9 bases map to TRBD2. The sample here was PBMCs from blood, taken more than 35 days after vaccination. The CDR3 spells CASSPEPVTSGNNEQFF. CDR3 coding DNA: TGCGCCAGCAGCCCAGAACCGGTGACTAGCGGAAACAATGAGCAGTTCTTC.